These 16 T cell receptor beta chains came from one sample sequenced in a study of T-cell reconstitution after alpha-beta-depleted transplantation in children (dated by TCRdb to the mid-2010s). The library was produced with PCR. These reads were obtained on an Illumina HiSeq 2500. To normalize quantification of the TCRbeta repertoire, the TCR libraries were built with molecular barcoding that relied on unique molecular identifiers. TCRdb reprocessed the public reads (quality trimming at Q25 with fastp, clone calling with MiXCR) and kept in-frame beta chains. Under each unique CDR3 protein, matching rows form one entry showing the most common genes and DNA. The sample table holds some 200,000 distinct CDR3 sequences, of which roughly 14% were seen once. The ten biggest clones cover under 15% of the sample. The sample here was PBMCs from the stem cell graft donor, taken from the stem cell graft. The receptors here all came from a human donor who donated a stem cell graft to a child with acute lymphoblastic leukemia.

This clonotype was detected many times. The chain uses TRBV5-4 and TRBJ2-1; 10 bases line up with TRBD2. Germline loops: CDR1 SGHNT, CDR2 YYREEE (reference sequence). The CDR3 sequence is 16 residues long. Unmatched junction bases numbered 9, after V lost 1 base and J lost 8 bases. Here the CDR3 DNA reads TGTGCCAGCAGCTTGTACCCTAGCGGGAGTATCGATGAGCAGTTCTTC. This gives the protein CASSLYPSGSIDEQFF.

This clonotype was picked up many times. The chain couples TRBV10-2 to TRBJ1-6; D gene uncertain. The CDR3 has 15 residues. Trimming left V 7 bases short and J 6 bases short, with 16 bases between. The germline V gene has CDR1 WSHSY and CDR2 SAAADI. The DNA of the CDR3 is TGCGCCAGCACCACCCTCGGTTGGGGTAATTCACCCCTCCACTTT. Translated: CASTTLGWGNSPLHF.

The gene calls are TRBV19 and TRBJ1-1, with D perhaps TRBD1 (6 bases). Germline V gene sequence: CDR1 LNHDA, CDR2 SQIVND (reference sequence). Trimming removed 3 bases at V and 5 bases at J, with 19 bases between. This CDR3 has 16 residues. As DNA, the CDR3 is TGTGCCAGTAGTATGGGACACCGCAGGGTGGGTACTGAAGCTTTCTTT. It specifies CASSMGHRRVGTEAFF. Complete variable domain (other parts from reference TRBV19 and TRBJ1-1): DGGITQSPKYLFRKEGQNVTLSCEQNLNHDAMYWYRQDPGQGLRLIYYSQIVNDFQKGDIAEGYSVSREKKESFPLTVTSAQKNPTAFYLCASSMGHRRVGTEAFFGQGTRLTVV.

The chain has TRBV6-1 and TRBJ2-3, with 9 bases fitting TRBD1. The CDR3 has 15 amino acids. Germline V gene lookup returns CDR1 MNHNS and CDR2 SASEGT. Trimming took 6 bases from V and 3 from J; bases not matched to a gene: 7. CDR3 loop: CASSSGTGQTDTQYF. DNA of the CDR3: TGTGCCAGCAGCTCCGGGACAGGGCAGACAGATACGCAGTATTTT.

In this sample, this clonotype turned up many times. The genes are TRBV28 and TRBJ2-3; tentative D call: TRBD1 (6 bases). This CDR3 is 15 amino acids long. V shed 8 bases and J shed 3 bases, with 18 bases lying between them. CDR1 is MDHEN and CDR2 is SYDVKM in the germline V gene. CDR3 region: CASRPWVGATDTQYF. CDR3 nucleotides: TGTGCCAGCCGCCCCTGGGTGGGGGCGACAGATACGCAGTATTTT.

This clonotype was detected many times. The rearrangement joins TRBV28 to TRBJ2-4; a weak D match, TRBD2 (6 bases). CDR1 is MDHEN and CDR2 is SYDVKM in the germline V gene. Trimming took off 3 bases at V and 0 bases at J, with 12 bases between the two ends. The CDR3 spans 16 residues. The CDR3 sequence: CASSFSGVGAKNIQYF. As DNA, the CDR3 is TGTGCCAGCAGTTTCTCGGGGGTAGGAGCCAAAAACATTCAGTACTTC.

This clonotype was observed many times. The V gene is TRBV15, the J gene TRBJ2-2; D perhaps matches TRBD1 (5 bases). Germline CDR1 and CDR2: LNHNV and YYDKDF (reference sequence). CDR3 length equals 18 residues. V was cut by 1 base and J by 3 bases, with 18 bases left in between. The CDR3 protein is CATSRALREGAYTGELFF. The CDR3 DNA follows: TGTGCCACCAGCAGAGCCCTGCGTGAAGGGGCGTACACCGGGGAGCTGTTTTTT.

This clonotype appeared many times. The chain recombines TRBV3-1 with TRBJ1-4; unclear D gene. V gave up 1 base and J gave up 13 bases, with 13 bases separating them. CDR3 length: 13 residues. Germline CDR1 is LGHDT and CDR2 is YNNKEL (reference sequence). CDR3 nucleotides: TGTGCCAGCAGCCAAGGTCCGAGGACGGGACTGTTTTTT. As protein: CASSQGPRTGLFF. The entire variable domain, with the rest obtained from reference TRBV3-1 and TRBJ1-4, is as follows: DTAVSQTPKYLVTQMGNDKSIKCEQNLGHDTMYWYKQDSKKFLKIMFSYNNKELIINETVPNRFSPKSPDKAHLNLHINSLELGDSAVYFCASSQGPRTGLFFGSGTQLSVL.

This clonotype has a count of ten or more. The genes are TRBV27 and TRBJ2-1, with 10 bases fitting TRBD2. The CDR3 is 19 residues long. V lost 2 bases, J lost 0 bases, and 10 bases stayed unmatched. Germline-derived CDR1 and CDR2 are MNHEY and SMNVEV (reference sequence). CDR3 bases: TGTGCCAGCAGTTTAAGAGGTAGCGGGAGGCTTTACTCCTACAATGAGCAGTTCTTC. This sequence encodes CASSLRGSGRLYSYNEQFF.

This clonotype was counted at least ten times. The chain recombines TRBV5-7 with TRBJ2-6; D is possibly TRBD1 (6 bases). TRBV5-7 is classed as an ORF, of uncertain function. V was shortened by 0 bases and J by 0 bases, with 10 bases between the two germline ends. There are 17 residues in the CDR3. CDR3 region: CASSLGQANSGANVLTF. The CDR3 region has the DNA TGTGCCAGCAGCTTGGGACAGGCAAACTCTGGGGCCAACGTCCTGACTTTC.

Many counts were recorded for this clonotype. The chain has TRBV19 and TRBJ1-6, with TRBD1 matching 7 bases. Per germline, CDR1 LNHDA and CDR2 SQIVND (reference sequence). V gave up 7 bases and J gave up 9 bases; unmatched junction bases: 12. The CDR3 totals 15 residues. Here the CDR3 DNA reads TGTGCCAGTAACCTCAGGGGGGCCACGCGTTCACCCCTCCACTTT. Protein product: CASNLRGATRSPLHF.

The table lists this clonotype with many counts. The V gene is TRBV4-1, the J gene TRBJ2-1; D unclear. Germline V gene sequence: CDR1 MGHRA, CDR2 YSYEKL. This CDR3 region has 14 residues. The V and J ends lost 4 bases and 5 bases respectively, with 12 bases between them. The CDR3 sequence is CASSPNPYHNEQFF. The CDR3 nucleotides read TGCGCCAGCAGCCCAAATCCCTACCACAATGAGCAGTTCTTC.

This clonotype was detected only a few times. The chain is built from TRBV20-1 and TRBJ1-2; weak D call: TRBD1 (5 bases). CDR3 length equals 13 residues. V gave up 6 bases and J gave up 1 base, with 12 bases separating them. From germline, CDR1 is DFQATT and CDR2 SNEGSKA (reference sequence). The DNA for the CDR3 is TGCAGTGCCCTTGACAGCTATAACTATGGCTACACCTTC. It encodes CSALDSYNYGYTF.

The CDR3 is CASSSGGNEQYF. In nucleotides, the CDR3 is TGCGCCAGCAGCTCAGGGGGGAACGAGCAGTACTTC. This chain uses TRBV5-1 with TRBJ2-7, with D possibly being TRBD1 (7 bases). V lost 3 bases and J 5 bases, leaving 9 bases between the germline ends. The length of the CDR3 is 12 residues. CDR1 is SGHRS, CDR2 YFSETQ, per germline.

This clonotype appeared many times. The genes are TRBV28 and TRBJ2-1; TRBD2 matches at 9 bases. The CDR3 length is 16 residues. Germline CDR1 reads MDHEN; CDR2 reads SYDVKM. V gave up 5 bases and J gave up 4 bases; unmatched junction bases: 9. CDR3 amino acids: CASSSFSGGRYNEQFF. As DNA, the CDR3 is TGTGCCAGCAGTAGCTTTAGCGGGGGCCGGTACAATGAGCAGTTCTTC.

The sample holds many counts of this clonotype. V is TRBV20-1 and J is TRBJ1-1; unclear D gene. The germline CDR1 and CDR2 sequences are DFQATT and SNEGSKA (reference sequence). V was trimmed by 0 bases and J by 3 bases, leaving 11 bases between them. This CDR3 contains 14 residues. CDR3 DNA: TGCAGTGCTAGAGAGCCCCCAGGCCACACTGAAGCTTTCTTT. This sequence encodes CSAREPPGHTEAFF.